A selection of T cell receptor beta chains follows, all from one sample in a study of CD4 and CD8 cells across lung adenocarcinoma regions. Via MiXCR, TCRdb re-called the PCR reads, giving one row per CDR3 protein. This sample has several thousand distinct CDR3 sequences; about 50% occur once, and the top ten carry roughly 21%. The sequenced material came from CD4+ T cells from the margin of a lung tumor. These receptors were taken from a male donor with lung adenocarcinoma. The CD4 and CD8 labels of this study may be unreliable. The CDR3 runs from the conserved cysteine through the conserved F or W. Each record gives: J gene, V gene, D gene, clone size, CDR3 length, CDR3 DNA, CDR3 protein. A D gene is named only where the DNA matches it firmly. Expanded clones are given a class, and other clones once, few, many or no size at all.

j_call: TRBJ2-5; v_call: TRBV4-2; d_call: -; clone_size: few; cdr3_length: 14; cdr3_nt: TGTGCCAGCAGCCGCCCAGGGAACCAAGAGACCCAGTACTTC; cdr3_aa: CASSRPGNQETQYF
j_call: TRBJ2-2; v_call: TRBV6-1; d_call: -; clone_size: -; cdr3_length: 16; cdr3_nt: TGTGCCAGCAGTGCAGCTCTGGCGGTGGGGACCGGGGAGCAGTTTTTT; cdr3_aa: CASSAALAVGTGEQFF
j_call: TRBJ1-1; v_call: TRBV6-1; d_call: -; clone_size: -; cdr3_length: 12; cdr3_nt: TGTGCCGCGTCGGGGGGCGGCACTGAAGCTTTCTTT; cdr3_aa: CAASGGGTEAFF
j_call: TRBJ1-1; v_call: TRBV27; d_call: -; clone_size: few; cdr3_length: 14; cdr3_nt: TGTGCCATCAGCCTAGGGGGGTGGAACACTGAAGCTTTCTTT; cdr3_aa: CAISLGGWNTEAFF
j_call: TRBJ2-3; v_call: TRBV6-1; d_call: -; clone_size: few; cdr3_length: 15; cdr3_nt: TGTGCCAGCAGGCTTTCATACCTAGGCACAGATACGCAGTATTTT; cdr3_aa: CASRLSYLGTDTQYF
j_call: TRBJ2-7; v_call: TRBV12-3/TRBV12-4; d_call: -; clone_size: -; cdr3_length: 14; cdr3_nt: TGTGCCAGCAGTCCAAACTCTGGGTGGAACGAGCAGTACTTC; cdr3_aa: CASSPNSGWNEQYF
j_call: TRBJ2-3; v_call: TRBV6-1; d_call: -; clone_size: -; cdr3_length: 15; cdr3_nt: TGTGCCAGCAGACCGGGGCTACCTGACCAAGAGACCCAGTATTTC; cdr3_aa: CASRPGLPDQETQYF
j_call: TRBJ1-2; v_call: TRBV6-1; d_call: -; clone_size: -; cdr3_length: 13; cdr3_nt: TGTGCCAGCAGTGAACTACCAGGAGGGGGCTACACCTTC; cdr3_aa: CASSELPGGGYTF
j_call: TRBJ2-7; v_call: TRBV10-3; d_call: TRBD2; clone_size: -; cdr3_length: 14; cdr3_nt: TGTGCCATCAGCGCCGGGGACTACACTTACGAGCAGTACTTC; cdr3_aa: CAISAGDYTYEQYF
j_call: TRBJ2-7; v_call: TRBV6-1; d_call: -; clone_size: once; cdr3_length: 17; cdr3_nt: TGTGCCAGCAGTGAAGGGTGGGTAACTGTGGGCAGAGGTACGCAGTACTTC; cdr3_aa: CASSEGWVTVGRGTQYF
j_call: TRBJ2-2; v_call: TRBV6-5; d_call: -; clone_size: -; cdr3_length: 15; cdr3_nt: TGTGCCAGCAGACTCCAGTCTGGGATTACAGATAAGCTGTTTTTT; cdr3_aa: CASRLQSGITDKLFF
j_call: TRBJ2-5; v_call: TRBV27; d_call: -; clone_size: -; cdr3_length: 17; cdr3_nt: TGTGCCAGCAGTGCGGGGCGCGTGGCTTGTGACACAGAGACCCAGTACTTC; cdr3_aa: CASSAGRVACDTETQYF
j_call: TRBJ2-1; v_call: TRBV7-8; d_call: TRBD2; clone_size: once; cdr3_length: 17; cdr3_nt: TGTGCCAGCAGCAAGGGGGGTAGCGGGAGTTCTTACAATGAGCAGTTCTTC; cdr3_aa: CASSKGGSGSSYNEQFF
j_call: TRBJ2-7; v_call: TRBV6-5; d_call: -; clone_size: -; cdr3_length: 15; cdr3_nt: TGTGCCAGCAGTTTAAATCTTGGACGGGGAGTTGGGCAGTACTTC; cdr3_aa: CASSLNLGRGVGQYF
j_call: TRBJ2-3; v_call: TRBV6-5; d_call: TRBD2; clone_size: -; cdr3_length: 16; cdr3_nt: TGTGCCAGCAGTTACTCGGGACTAGCGGGAGAAGTTGCGCAGTTTTTT; cdr3_aa: CASSYSGLAGEVAQFF
j_call: TRBJ2-2; v_call: TRBV4-1; d_call: -; clone_size: -; cdr3_length: 15; cdr3_nt: TGCGCCAGCAGCCAAGTTAGGGGCCGGGACGGGGAGCTGTTTTTT; cdr3_aa: CASSQVRGRDGELFF
j_call: TRBJ1-1; v_call: TRBV6-4; d_call: -; clone_size: many; cdr3_length: 17; cdr3_nt: TGTGCCAGCAGACACCCGGAGTCAGGGACGCCGAACACTGAAGCTTTCTTT; cdr3_aa: CASRHPESGTPNTEAFF
j_call: TRBJ2-1; v_call: TRBV6-1; d_call: TRBD2; clone_size: large; cdr3_length: 18; cdr3_nt: TGTGCCAGCAGTGCCCGGGACTCAAGACTAGCGGGAGTGGGTGAGCAGTTCTTC; cdr3_aa: CASSARDSRLAGVGEQFF
j_call: TRBJ2-7; v_call: TRBV27; d_call: -; clone_size: -; cdr3_length: 14; cdr3_nt: TGTGCCAGTAGCCGGGCGCGTTCGGGCTACGAGCAGTACTTC; cdr3_aa: CASSRARSGYEQYF
j_call: TRBJ1-5; v_call: TRBV5-1; d_call: -; clone_size: -; cdr3_length: 14; cdr3_nt: TGCGCCAGCAGCTTGGTCGGGGGCGGTCAGCCCCAGCATTTT; cdr3_aa: CASSLVGGGQPQHF
j_call: TRBJ2-1; v_call: TRBV9; d_call: TRBD2; clone_size: -; cdr3_length: 15; cdr3_nt: TGTGCCAGCAGCGTAGGTACTAGCGGGAGCGATGAGCAGTTCTTC; cdr3_aa: CASSVGTSGSDEQFF
j_call: TRBJ2-7; v_call: TRBV6-5; d_call: -; clone_size: -; cdr3_length: 17; cdr3_nt: TGTGCCAGCAGTTCGAGCGGGGCTAGGGGGGGCCAAGAGACGCAGTACTTC; cdr3_aa: CASSSSGARGGQETQYF
j_call: TRBJ2-7; v_call: TRBV6-1; d_call: -; clone_size: -; cdr3_length: 11; cdr3_nt: TGTGCCAGCATGTGGCATAACGAGCAGTACTTC; cdr3_aa: CASMWHNEQYF
j_call: TRBJ2-2; v_call: TRBV6-5; d_call: TRBD1; clone_size: large; cdr3_length: 16; cdr3_nt: TGTGCCAGCAGTTATCAGGGACAGGGGTACACCGGGGAGCTGTTTTTT; cdr3_aa: CASSYQGQGYTGELFF
j_call: TRBJ2-3; v_call: TRBV27; d_call: -; clone_size: large; cdr3_length: 16; cdr3_nt: TGTGCCAGCAGTTTATCCGACCTGGGCCGCACAGATACGCAGTATTTT; cdr3_aa: CASSLSDLGRTDTQYF
j_call: TRBJ1-3; v_call: TRBV6-1; d_call: TRBD1; clone_size: few; cdr3_length: 16; cdr3_nt: TGTGCCAGCAGTCCCGAGACAGGGCCTACTGGAAACACCATATATTTT; cdr3_aa: CASSPETGPTGNTIYF
j_call: TRBJ2-1; v_call: TRBV7-6; d_call: TRBD2; clone_size: medium-sized; cdr3_length: 15; cdr3_nt: TGTGCCAGCAGCCCAGCGGGGAGCTCCTACAATGAGCAGTTCTTC; cdr3_aa: CASSPAGSSYNEQFF
j_call: TRBJ1-3; v_call: TRBV10-2; d_call: -; clone_size: few; cdr3_length: 14; cdr3_nt: TGCGCCAGCAGTGAGGGGGCAACTGGAAACACCATATATTTT; cdr3_aa: CASSEGATGNTIYF
j_call: TRBJ2-2; v_call: TRBV6-1; d_call: TRBD2; clone_size: medium-sized; cdr3_length: 17; cdr3_nt: TGTGCCAGCAGCCGGAGGGGAGCAGCGGGAGCCACCGGGGAGCTGTTTTTT; cdr3_aa: CASSRRGAAGATGELFF
j_call: TRBJ2-5; v_call: TRBV6-1; d_call: -; clone_size: -; cdr3_length: 14; cdr3_nt: TGTGCCAGCAGTGGGCCGAGGGCCGAAGAGACCCAGTACTTC; cdr3_aa: CASSGPRAEETQYF
j_call: TRBJ1-1; v_call: TRBV11-2; d_call: -; clone_size: -; cdr3_length: 14; cdr3_nt: TGTGCCAGCAGCGCCACCCTCATGAACACTGAAGCTTTCTTT; cdr3_aa: CASSATLMNTEAFF
j_call: TRBJ2-1; v_call: TRBV28; d_call: -; clone_size: -; cdr3_length: 15; cdr3_nt: TGTGCCAGCAGTATATCGGGACGAGCCCAAAATGAGCAGTTCTTC; cdr3_aa: CASSISGRAQNEQFF